These 28 T cell receptor beta chains came from one sample sequenced in a study of T cell responses to AZD1222 COVID-19 vaccine. Clones were read by immunoSEQ multiplex PCR, and TCRdb kept only the in-frame ones, dropping some. The table includes 92,000 or so clones, over 75% detected once. The sequencing here drew on peripheral blood, taken 28 days after the second AZD1222 dose. All receptors come from an adult who received the AZD1222 COVID-19 vaccine.

The chain links TRBV6-2 or TRBV6-3 to TRBJ1-1, with a possible D match to TRBD1 (5 bases). V was trimmed by 0 bases and J by 6 bases, leaving 11 bases between them. Germline assignment: CDR1 MNHEY and CDR2 SVGEGT. This CDR3 has 14 residues. The CDR3 DNA is TGTGCCAGCAGTTACTCGATTGTCAGGGCTGAAGCTTTCTTT. This sequence encodes CASSYSIVRAEAFF.

This sequence joins TRBV7-9 and TRBJ2-7; 9 bases are shared with TRBD1. The CDR3 has 15 amino acids. CDR1 SEHNR and CDR2 FQNEAQ come from the germline V gene (reference sequence). Trimming removed 5 bases from V and 4 bases from J; junction bases left unmatched: 9. The CDR3 protein is CASSHRDRDPYEQYF. The DNA for the CDR3 is TGTGCCAGCAGCCACCGGGACAGGGACCCTTACGAGCAGTACTTC.

The J gene is TRBJ1-5, the V gene TRBV6-4; D gene ambiguous. The CDR3 length is 11 residues. CDR1 MRHNA and CDR2 SNTAGT come from the germline V gene. V was clipped by 2 bases and J by 7 bases, with 3 bases between them. DNA of the CDR3: TGTGCCAGCAGTGACGGGCAGCCCCAGCATTTT. As protein: CASSDGQPQHF.

V usage is TRBV3-1 (or the pseudogene TRBV3-2) and J usage is TRBJ1-2, with 9 positions matching TRBD1. Germline V CDR1 and CDR2: LGHDT, YNNKEL (reference sequence). This CDR3 is built from 14 residues. V trimming: 5 bases; J trimming: 5 bases; junction bases outside the gene matches: 6. The CDR3 coding sequence is TGTGCCAGCAGCGCCACAGGGGGCGGGTATGGCTACACCTTC. Its translation: CASSATGGGYGYTF.

In nucleotides, the CDR3 is TGTGCCAGCACGAGGGGGCGGCTTGAAGCTTTCTTT. Its translation is CASTRGRLEAFF. V usage is TRBV13 and J usage is TRBJ1-1; 7 nucleotides line up with TRBD1. V dropped 7 bases and J dropped 7; count of bases not matched to a gene: 6. Germline V gene sequence: CDR1 PRHDT, CDR2 FYEKMQ (reference sequence). The CDR3 has 12 amino acids.

The V gene is TRBV9, the J gene TRBJ2-3; 12 bases agree with TRBD2. Germline CDR1 SGDLS, CDR2 YYNGEE. The CDR3 runs to 15 residues. J gave up 4 bases and V 7 bases, and 7 bases lay outside the gene matches. The CDR3 region has the DNA TGTGCCAGCGGGTTACTAGCGGGGGGTGCAGATACGCAGTATTTT. Its translation is CASGLLAGGADTQYF.

The V gene is TRBV5-4, the J gene TRBJ2-1; possible D gene TRBD2, 5 bases. Trimming took off 0 bases at V and 11 bases at J, with 15 bases between the two ends. The CDR3 totals 14 residues. From germline, CDR1 is SGHNT and CDR2 YYREEE (reference sequence). The CDR3 is CASSLAEGGNQQFF. DNA of the CDR3: TGTGCCAGCAGCTTGGCCGAGGGCGGTAATCAGCAGTTCTTC.

This clone was counted a few times. This chain uses TRBV30 with TRBJ2-7, with 11 bases matching TRBD1. The CDR3 length is 13 residues. Trimming at V came to 8 bases and at J to 3 bases, leaving 6 bases not matched to a gene. Germline lookup yields CDR1 GTSNPN and CDR2 SVGIG (reference sequence). The CDR3 nucleotides read TGTGCCGGGGGGACAGGGGGTTTCTACGAGCAGTACTTC. Translated: CAGGTGGFYEQYF.

The rearrangement links TRBV9 to TRBJ2-1; 7 nucleotides agree with TRBD2. Germline V gene data show CDR1 as SGDLS and CDR2 as YYNGEE. CDR3 size: 19 residues. With 4 bases clipped from V and 0 bases from J, the junction kept 16 bases outside the gene matches. In nucleotides, the CDR3 is TGTGCCAGCAGCTCAACCCTCGGGGCTAGCGGAGTCTCCTACAATGAGCAGTTCTTC. This translates into CASSSTLGASGVSYNEQFF.

The rearrangement uses TRBV6-4 and TRBJ1-2; no reliable D call. V was cut by 6 bases and J by 2 bases, with 10 bases left in between. The CDR3 covers 13 residues. Germline assignment: CDR1 MRHNA and CDR2 SNTAGT. CDR3 DNA sequence: TGTGCCAGCAGCGTGATGCCCAACTATGGCTACACCTTC. It is translated as CASSVMPNYGYTF.

The chain recombines TRBV27 with TRBJ1-2; D ambiguous. This CDR3 is built from 13 residues. CDR1 and CDR2 (germline): MNHEY, SMNVEV (reference sequence). V was clipped by 3 bases and J by 6 bases, with 11 bases between them. CDR3 sequence: CASSFSGGNGYTF. CDR3 sequence (DNA): TGTGCCAGCAGTTTCTCGGGTGGAAATGGCTACACCTTC.

The V gene is TRBV12-3 or TRBV12-4, the J gene TRBJ2-3; D not resolved. The CDR3 extends over 10 amino acids. Trimming took 8 bases from V and 6 from J, leaving 6 bases between them. CDR3 amino acids: CASLGDTQYF. The CDR3 nucleotides are TGTGCCAGCCTGGGGGATACGCAGTATTTT.

The chain has TRBV7-3 and TRBJ1-1; D perhaps matches TRBD1 (6 bases). The CDR3 is 13 residues long. Germline CDR1 is SGHTA and CDR2 is FQGTGA. V dropped 5 bases and J dropped 4 bases, with 11 bases sitting between them. DNA of the CDR3: TGTGCCAGCAGCCCAACAGGGACCACTGAAGCTTTCTTT. It translates to CASSPTGTTEAFF.

The V and J genes are TRBV5-1 and TRBJ2-5; D gene unclear. The V end lost 4 bases, the J end lost 4 bases, and 17 bases lay between the germline ends. The CDR3 sequence is 15 residues long. Germline CDR1 SGHRS, CDR2 YFSETQ. CDR3 protein: CASSTVPSERETQYF. The DNA of the CDR3 is TGCGCCAGCAGCACGGTGCCCTCGGAGCGAGAGACCCAGTACTTC.

The rearrangement joins TRBV7-9 to TRBJ1-5; TRBD1 agrees at 10 bases. The V segment lost 1 base and the J segment 2 bases; nucleotides outside the gene matches: 5. Looked up from germline, CDR1 is SEHNR and CDR2 is FQNEAQ (reference sequence). The CDR3 length is 17 residues. The CDR3 coding sequence is TGTGCCAGCAGCTTAGTAGGGACAGGGGAGCGCAATCAGCCCCAGCATTTT. Translation: CASSLVGTGERNQPQHF.

The gene calls are TRBV5-6 and TRBJ1-1, with a weak D call TRBD1 (6 bases). Trimming left V 5 bases short and J 8 bases short, with 25 bases between. The CDR3 runs to 16 residues. Germline-derived CDR1 and CDR2 are SGHDT and YYEEEE. Here the CDR3 DNA reads TGTGCCAGCAGTTTCCTCGGGACACTCAACTTCGGGGAAGCTTTCTTT. It encodes CASSFLGTLNFGEAFF.

This chain joins TRBV5-4 and TRBJ1-4; a weak D match, TRBD1 (5 bases). The V end was cut by 4 bases, the J end by 3 bases, with 16 bases between. Germline V lookup: CDR1 SGHNT, CDR2 YYREEE (reference sequence). This CDR3 comprises 16 residues. CDR3 sequence reads: CASSLMGEGANEKLFF. Written as DNA, the CDR3 is TGTGCCAGCAGCCTGATGGGTGAAGGGGCTAATGAAAAACTGTTTTTT.

The chain uses TRBV10-1 and TRBJ2-1; 7 bases fit TRBD1. CDR1 and CDR2 (germline): WNHNN, SYGVQD (reference sequence). Germline trimming cut 6 bases from V and 8 bases from J; bases unmatched to any gene: 13. The CDR3 is 15 amino acids. The CDR3 nucleotides are TGCGCCAGCAGCTCTTTCACAGGGGAGTCTTATGAGCAGTTCTTC. Protein sequence: CASSSFTGESYEQFF.

This chain connects TRBV5-1 to TRBJ1-3; D unresolved. Trimming shortened V by 0 bases and J by 3 bases, and 13 bases separated the two germline ends. The CDR3 is 16 amino acids. Germline V lookup: CDR1 SGHRS, CDR2 YFSETQ. The CDR3, as DNA: TGCGCCAGCAGCTTGGTGGCGGGGAGCAGTGGAAACACCATATATTTT. Translating it yields CASSLVAGSSGNTIYF.

The chain recombines TRBV6-5 with TRBJ1-5; 9 nucleotides agree with TRBD1. Germline CDR1 MNHEY, CDR2 SVGAGI. The V and J ends lost 7 bases and 2 bases, in that order; junction bases with no gene match: 6. There are 15 residues in the CDR3. As DNA, the CDR3 is TGTGCCAGCAACGCACAGGGGGCTGGCAATCAGCCCCAGCATTTT. It encodes CASNAQGAGNQPQHF.

This chain's CDR3 is CAMQPGTANEKLFF. CDR3 DNA: TGTGCCATGCAGCCCGGGACAGCTAATGAAAAACTGTTTTTT. This chain connects TRBV5-4 to TRBJ1-4; 7 nucleotides match TRBD1. Germline CDR1 and CDR2: SGHNT and YYREEE (reference sequence). The J segment lost 3 bases and the V segment lost 9 bases, leaving 8 bases of the junction unmatched. CDR3 length equals 14 residues.

The V call is TRBV9, the J call TRBJ2-5; 8 nucleotides match TRBD2. With V trimmed by 0 bases and J by 3 bases, 4 bases remained unmatched. The CDR3 length is 15 residues. Germline CDR1 and CDR2: SGDLS and YYNGEE. The CDR3 loop reads CASSVGAGVEETQYF. The CDR3 DNA sequence: TGTGCCAGCAGCGTAGGAGCGGGGGTTGAAGAGACCCAGTACTTC.

This chain joins TRBV19 and TRBJ1-1, with 7 bases fitting TRBD1. The CDR3 length is 12 residues. Trimming removed 7 bases from V and 7 bases from J; junction bases left unmatched: 6. Germline V gene lookup returns CDR1 LNHDA and CDR2 SQIVND (reference sequence). CDR3: CASNNRGFEAFF. As DNA, the CDR3 is TGTGCCAGTAACAACAGGGGCTTTGAAGCTTTCTTT.

V gene TRBV3-1 (or the pseudogene TRBV3-2) combines with J gene TRBJ1-2, with no clear D. The ends were cut back, 2 bases at V and 5 bases at J, with 9 bases in the middle. This CDR3 is 13 amino acids long. Per the germline V gene, CDR1 is LGHDT and CDR2 is YNNKEL (reference sequence). The CDR3 sequence is CASSQPAGYGYTF. Written as DNA, the CDR3 is TGTGCCAGCAGCCAACCCGCCGGTTATGGCTACACCTTC.

The chain employs TRBV5-6 and TRBJ1-4; no clear D gene. The CDR3 extends over 15 amino acids. The germline V gene encodes CDR1 SGHDT and CDR2 YYEEEE. Trimming removed 0 bases from V and 5 bases from J, with 11 bases in between. The CDR3 sequence is CASSLVAAFNEKLFF. The CDR3 nucleotides are TGTGCCAGCAGCTTGGTGGCAGCCTTCAATGAAAAACTGTTTTTT.

This clone was detected a few times. This rearrangement joins TRBV7-9 to TRBJ2-7, with D maybe TRBD1 (5 bases). CDR3 size: 16 residues. Germline V lookup: CDR1 SEHNR, CDR2 FQNEAQ (reference sequence). V was clipped by 1 base and J by 0 bases, with 13 bases between them. CDR3 sequence (DNA): TGTGCCAGCAGCTTAGACCCTCGGACACTCTCCTACGAGCAGTACTTC. Translation gives CASSLDPRTLSYEQYF.

The chain combines TRBV18 with TRBJ1-5, with TRBD1 matching over 10 bases. Germline V lookup: CDR1 KGHSH, CDR2 LQKENI. Trimming at V came to 4 bases and at J to 5 bases, leaving 11 bases not matched to a gene. The CDR3 is 17 residues long. The CDR3 DNA reads as TGTGCCAGCTCACGTGACAGGGGGCTGACTTTCGATCAGCCCCAGCATTTT. Translation gives CASSRDRGLTFDQPQHF.

The chain employs TRBV27 and TRBJ1-1; D possibly corresponds to TRBD1 (5 bases). CDR1 is MNHEY, CDR2 SMNVEV, per germline (reference sequence). There are 14 residues in the CDR3. Trimming took off 2 bases at V and 1 base at J, with 8 bases between the two ends. The CDR3 bases are TGTGCCAGCAGTTTAGCCCAGGGGAACACTGAAGCTTTCTTT. As protein: CASSLAQGNTEAFF.